The 17 T cell receptor beta chains presented below share a single source sample, sequenced in a study of cytomegalovirus exposure and HLA in healthy donors. The PCR used 60 Vbeta and 13 Jbeta primers. Some clones are missing from TCRdb's copy, which holds only in-frame ones; the method was immunoSEQ multiplex PCR. Here the sample table reports some 130,000 clones. Sample: PBMCs. The receptors originated from a woman aged 40 to 50 in good health and CMV-seronegative.

V gene TRBV6-1 combines with J gene TRBJ1-4; 8 positions match TRBD1. The CDR3 sequence is 14 residues long. V was clipped by 5 bases and J by 8 bases; unmatched bases: 7. Germline loops: CDR1 MNHNS, CDR2 SASEGT. This CDR3 is CASSYWDRNEKLFF. The CDR3, as DNA: TGTGCCAGCAGTTATTGGGACAGGAACGAAAAACTGTTTTTT.

CDR3 residues: CASSPEAPYQPQHF. For the CDR3, the DNA is TGTGCCAGCTCACCTGAGGCCCCCTATCAGCCCCAGCATTTT. This chain links TRBV18 with TRBJ1-5; no clear D gene. The V gene lost 3 bases and the J gene lost 5 bases, with 11 bases spanning the gap. Germline assignment: CDR1 KGHSH and CDR2 LQKENI. The CDR3 spans 14 residues.

The chain is built from TRBV9 and TRBJ2-7; a possible D gene is TRBD2 (5 bases). The V gene's germline CDR1 is SGDLS and CDR2 YYNGEE. This CDR3 spans 14 amino acids. The ends were cut back, 3 bases at V and 6 bases at J, with 16 bases in the middle. In DNA form, the CDR3 reads TGTGCCAGCAGCGCCCATCGGAACGGAGGCGAGCAGTACTTC. It specifies CASSAHRNGGEQYF.

The rearrangement uses TRBV7-8 and TRBJ2-3, with 10 bases matching TRBD2. Trimming removed 5 bases from V and 1 base from J; junction bases left unmatched: 15. CDR1 is SGHVS, CDR2 FQNEAQ, per germline. CDR3 length: 19 amino acids. The CDR3 DNA sequence: TGTGCCAGCAGCGCAACCCCCAGCGGGGGGGCCTCTGGCACAGATACGCAGTATTTT. Residues: CASSATPSGGASGTDTQYF.

The J gene is TRBJ2-5, the V gene TRBV5-1; D ambiguous. V lost 4 bases, J lost 5 bases, and 12 bases lay in between. CDR1 SGHRS and CDR2 YFSETQ come from the germline V gene. CDR3 size: 13 residues. Here the CDR3 reads CASSTQQLETQYF. DNA for the CDR3: TGCGCCAGCAGCACCCAACAGCTGGAGACCCAGTACTTC.

V gene TRBV5-1 combines with J gene TRBJ2-3; 8 nucleotides match TRBD1. Trimming cost V 0 bases and J 4 bases; bases outside gene matches: 4. The CDR3 extends over 15 amino acids. In germline, CDR1 is SGHRS, CDR2 YFSETQ. CDR3 sequence reads: CASSLGDRYPDTQYF. The CDR3 DNA is TGCGCCAGCAGCTTGGGGGACAGGTACCCAGATACGCAGTATTTT.

The genes are TRBV2 and TRBJ1-4, with D maybe TRBD1 (6 bases). Trimming removed 9 bases from V and 7 bases from J, with 15 bases in between. Germline values: CDR1 SNHLY, CDR2 FYNNEI. CDR3 size: 13 residues. The CDR3 region has the DNA TGTGCCAGTCTATACAGGGAGAGTGAAAAACTGTTTTTT. Its protein is CASLYRESEKLFF.

This chain joins TRBV19 and TRBJ2-1, with 8 positions matching TRBD1. CDR3 length: 15 residues. Germline values: CDR1 LNHDA, CDR2 SQIVND (reference sequence). The trim removed 7 bases at V and 1 base at J, leaving 6 bases unmatched. The CDR3: CASTTGTGSYNEQFF. As DNA, the CDR3 is TGTGCCAGTACCACCGGGACAGGATCCTACAATGAGCAGTTCTTC. Complete variable domain (other parts from reference TRBV19 and TRBJ2-1): DGGITQSPKYLFRKEGQNVTLSCEQNLNHDAMYWYRQDPGQGLRLIYYSQIVNDFQKGDIAEGYSVSREKKESFPLTVTSAQKNPTAFYLCASTTGTGSYNEQFFGPGTRLTVL.

The chain combines TRBV19 with TRBJ2-2; maybe TRBD1 (5 bases). The CDR3 sequence is 15 residues long. Germline V gene data show CDR1 as LNHDA and CDR2 as SQIVND (reference sequence). With 7 bases removed from V and 4 bases from J, the gap between germline ends came to 16 bases. The CDR3 sequence is CASKEWGDSTGELFF. DNA for the CDR3: TGTGCCAGTAAGGAATGGGGCGATTCCACCGGGGAGCTGTTTTTT.

The genes are TRBV6-4 and TRBJ1-6; tentative D call: TRBD1 (5 bases). The V gene lost 5 bases and the J gene lost 6 bases, with 8 bases spanning the gap. Germline CDR1 MRHNA, CDR2 SNTAGT. The CDR3 is 13 amino acids. CDR3 protein: CASSQGVNSPLHF. The CDR3 region has the DNA TGTGCCAGCAGTCAAGGGGTTAATTCACCCCTCCACTTT.

Turning to this clone: Other nucleotide sequences in the sample specify the same CDR3. The chain combines TRBV6-6 with TRBJ1-2; no firm D call. The CDR3 is made up of 11 amino acids. Germline CDR1 and CDR2: MNHNY and SVGAGI (reference sequence). Trimming removed 6 bases from V and 3 bases from J, with 5 bases in between. Written as DNA, the CDR3 is TGTGCCAGCAGCCCTGACTATGGCTACACCTTC. It is translated as CASSPDYGYTF.

V usage is TRBV9 and J usage is TRBJ1-2, with TRBD1 matching over 8 bases. V dropped 0 bases and J dropped 4; count of bases not matched to a gene: 5. CDR3 size: 15 residues. The germline V gene has CDR1 SGDLS and CDR2 YYNGEE. In DNA, the CDR3 is TGTGCCAGCAGCGTAGTGGCAGGGGGCCCCTATGGCTACACCTTC. Translation: CASSVVAGGPYGYTF.

The V gene is TRBV7-3, the J gene TRBJ2-3; maybe TRBD1 (5 bases). This CDR3 is built from 13 residues. Germline V gene lookup returns CDR1 SGHTA and CDR2 FQGTGA. V lost 5 bases and J 4 bases, leaving 10 bases between the germline ends. The CDR3 coding sequence is TGTGCCAGCAGCGGTTCAGGGTCAGATACGCAGTATTTT. Translating gives CASSGSGSDTQYF.

V usage is TRBV19 and J usage is TRBJ2-2, with 7 bases identical to TRBD2. J gave up 1 base and V 3 bases, and 2 bases lay outside the gene matches. Per germline, CDR1 LNHDA and CDR2 SQIVND (reference sequence). The CDR3 loop spans 15 amino acids. DNA of the CDR3: TGTGCCAGTAGTATCTTAGCGGGGAACACCGGGGAGCTGTTTTTT. As protein: CASSILAGNTGELFF.

The V and J genes are TRBV7-2 and TRBJ2-7; TRBD2 matches at 9 bases. Unmatched junction bases numbered 4, after V lost 5 bases and J lost 2 bases. The CDR3 length is 14 residues. Germline CDR1 SGHTA, CDR2 FQGNSA. In DNA, the CDR3 is TGTGCCAGCAGCCCGGCGGGGGGGGCCTACGAGCAGTACGTC. As protein: CASSPAGGAYEQYV.

The chain carries TRBV27 and TRBJ2-1; 9 positions agree with TRBD2. Unmatched junction bases numbered 3, after V lost 2 bases and J lost 1 base. Looked up from germline, CDR1 is MNHEY and CDR2 is SMNVEV (reference sequence). CDR3 length: 16 amino acids. The CDR3 sequence: CASSLLAGLSYNEQFF. CDR3 DNA: TGTGCCAGCAGTTTACTAGCGGGGTTATCCTACAATGAGCAGTTCTTC.

The chain has TRBV4-3 and TRBJ2-4; D might be TRBD2 (5 bases). CDR1 is LGHNA and CDR2 is YSLEER in the germline V gene. This CDR3 spans 16 amino acids. Trimming stripped 1 base from V and 0 bases from J, with 10 bases between. The CDR3 nucleotides read TGCGCCAGCAGCCAAGGGAGGTCCCTAGCCAAAAACATTCAGTACTTC. Translating gives CASSQGRSLAKNIQYF.